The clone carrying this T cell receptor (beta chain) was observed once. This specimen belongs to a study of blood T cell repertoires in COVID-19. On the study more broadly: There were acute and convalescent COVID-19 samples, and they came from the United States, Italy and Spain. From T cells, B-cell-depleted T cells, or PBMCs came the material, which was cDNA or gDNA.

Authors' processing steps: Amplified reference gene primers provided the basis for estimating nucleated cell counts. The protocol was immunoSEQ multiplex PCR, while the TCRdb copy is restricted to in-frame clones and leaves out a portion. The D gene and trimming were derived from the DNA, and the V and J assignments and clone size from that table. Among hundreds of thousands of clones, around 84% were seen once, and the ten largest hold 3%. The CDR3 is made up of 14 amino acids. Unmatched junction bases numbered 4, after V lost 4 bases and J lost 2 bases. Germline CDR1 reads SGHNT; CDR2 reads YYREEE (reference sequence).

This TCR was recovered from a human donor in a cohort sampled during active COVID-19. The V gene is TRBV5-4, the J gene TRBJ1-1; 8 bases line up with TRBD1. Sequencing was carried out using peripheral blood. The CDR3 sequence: CASSKDRDNTEAFF. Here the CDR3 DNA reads TGTGCCAGCAGCAAGGACAGGGACAACACTGAAGCTTTCTTT. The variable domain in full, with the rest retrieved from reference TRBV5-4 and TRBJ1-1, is ETGVTQSPTHLIKTRGQQVTLRCSSQSGHNTVSWYQQALGQGPQFIFQYYREEENGRGNFPPRFSGLQFPNYSSELNVNALELDDSALYLCASSKDRDNTEAFFGQGTRLTVV.